This T cell receptor (beta chain) was profiled in a study of cytomegalovirus exposure and HLA in healthy donors. This clone was seen only once. The antigen remains undetermined. Germline V gene sequence: CDR1 SGHTA, CDR2 FQGTGA. CDR3 length equals 14 residues. V lost 5 bases and J lost 4; bases outside the gene matches: 7. Study observations and caveats: Across HLA loci, a later analysis found differing TCR association rates, with DRB1 most and HLA-C fewest. Analysis performed later found around 15,000 TCR beta sequences associated with HLA alleles at 0.05 false discovery rate. A list of 164 TCR beta chains associated with cytomegalovirus was given.

PCR involved 60 Vbeta and 13 Jbeta primers. Sequencing was performed with immunoSEQ multiplex PCR; in TCRdb, only in-frame clones are kept and a portion is missing. The sample carries 130,000 to 150,000 clones, about 70% recorded once. The chain couples TRBV7-3 to TRBJ2-5, with 7 bases aligning to TRBD2. The source material was PBMCs. The sequence came from a man in his sixties in good health and CMV-seronegative. CDR3 nucleotide sequence: TGTGCCAGCAGCCCCCGCGGCGGGGGAGAGACCCAGTACTTC. It specifies CASSPRGGGETQYF.